This T cell receptor beta chain derives from a study of T cells expressing NK-cell markers. Study overall: One of eight sequenced donors was HCMV-seronegative; the other seven were seropositive.

The CDR3 has 17 amino acids. CDR1 and CDR2 (germline): LGHDT, YNNKEL (reference sequence). TCRdb reprocessed the 5' RACE reads and keeps a single row for each CDR3 protein, giving no DNA. This repertoire includes 300,000 to 450,000 distinct CDR3 sequences. The sequence derives from a man aged 18-70 years in good health. The rearrangement links TRBV3-1 to TRBJ2-5; the TRBD2 assignment by TCRdb is unverifiable without DNA. Sequencing input: blood T cells: a sorted CD56 or NKG2C T cell subset, CD4+ or CD8+ T cells, or bulk PBMC T cells (not recorded which). The CDR3 region is CASSQVSLAGMGETQYF.